This TCR beta chain was identified in a study of CD8 T cells in ankylosing spondylitis. There are many counts of this clonotype. The target antigen is unknown. Preparation of TCR beta libraries was done by quantitative 5'-RACE with molecular barcodes. TCRdb reanalysed the 5' RACE reads using MiXCR and keeps one entry per CDR3 protein. The table shows about 330,000 distinct CDR3 sequences, with less than 10% occurring only once. Study-level findings and limits: A TCR beta motif of eight or nine highly homologous variants seemed to mark ankylosing spondylitis blood. Within matched ankylosing spondylitis synovial fluid, disease-linked clones were reportedly significantly enriched. Peripheral blood samples showed relatively rare disease-linked clones, and these clones were CD8+. Previously reported in reactive arthritis synovial fluid and blood were some of the motif variants.

The CDR3 has 16 amino acids. Trimming removed 0 bases from V and 0 bases from J, with 9 bases in between. CDR1 SGHAT and CDR2 FQNNGV come from the germline V gene. The V gene is TRBV11-2, the J gene TRBJ2-1; no definite D call. Sequencing input: blood, either unsorted or a sorted T cell fraction (not recorded which). This TCR was sampled from a male donor with ankylosing spondylitis. The CDR3 loop reads CASSLDRASSYNEQFF. In DNA, the CDR3 is TGTGCCAGCAGCTTAGATCGGGCCAGCTCCTACAATGAGCAGTTCTTC.